This is a list of T cell receptor beta chains from one sample in a study of shared clonotypes between healthy human individuals. TCRdb's copy holds only in-frame clones and misses some; the assay was immunoSEQ multiplex PCR. The sample includes 450,000 to 550,000 clones, 79% seen only once; the top ten take roughly 13%. The specimen was PBMCs. The receptors here all came from a woman aged 40 to 50 in good health. Some clones in this sample may be carry-over from other donors' samples. Each CDR3 is given with its conserved first and last residue. Each record gives: CDR3 DNA, CDR3 protein, clone size, J gene, V gene, D gene. The D gene is left open where the match is weak. Only part of the rows carry a size: once, few, many, or a class if the clone is expanded.

TGCAGCGTTGAAATAGGGGGTCGCCAGCCCCAGCATTTT CSVEIGGRQPQHF NA TRBJ1-5 TRBV29-1 NA
TGTGCCAGCAGCCACCGGACTAGCGGGAGGACAGATACGCAGTATTTT CASSHRTSGRTDTQYF once TRBJ2-3 TRBV7-9 TRBD2
TGTGCCAGCAGCTTAGGCTATAGCGGGAGGTTCACAGATACGCAGTATTTT CASSLGYSGRFTDTQYF NA TRBJ2-3 TRBV7-8 TRBD2
TGCGCCAGCAGTGAGGTGGGGAAGGCTAATGAAAAACTGTTTTTT CASSEVGKANEKLFF NA TRBJ1-4 TRBV10-2 NA
TGCGCCAGCAGCGGGTCCCGGGACAACACAGATACGCAGTATTTT CASSGSRDNTDTQYF NA TRBJ2-3 TRBV10-1 NA
TGTGCCAGCAGCCCCCGACAGGGACGGGTCTATGGCTACACCTTC CASSPRQGRVYGYTF NA TRBJ1-2 TRBV9 TRBD1
TGTGCCAGCAGCACCGACAGGGGGCGCGGCACCGGGGAGCTGTTTTTT CASSTDRGRGTGELFF NA TRBJ2-2 TRBV13 TRBD1
TGTGCCAGCAGCTTTACTAGCGGATCTAGCACAGATACGCAGTATTTT CASSFTSGSSTDTQYF NA TRBJ2-3 TRBV11-2 TRBD2
TGTGCCAGCAGCAATGGACAGGGGAGAGGCTACACCTTC CASSNGQGRGYTF NA TRBJ1-2 TRBV7-9 TRBD1
TGTGCCACCAGCAGAGCTCAGGGAGCCAGCAATCAGCCCCAGCATTTT CATSRAQGASNQPQHF NA TRBJ1-5 TRBV15 NA
TGTGCCAGTAGTATTTCCGGGAACACTGAAGCTTTCTTT CASSISGNTEAFF NA TRBJ1-1 TRBV19 NA
TGTGCCAGCAGCCAAGGCAGAAGCTACACCTTC CASSQGRSYTF NA TRBJ1-2 TRBV14 NA
TGTGCCAGCAGTTCCCCGAAGACCCCGACTAGCTACAATGAGCAGTTCTTC CASSSPKTPTSYNEQFF NA TRBJ2-1 TRBV28 NA
TGTGCCAGCAGCCCCCTATCCGGCCGAGAGACCCAGTACTTC CASSPLSGRETQYF NA TRBJ2-5 TRBV7-8 NA
TGTGCCAGCTCCGGCCAGGGGGTGGGTACTGAAGCTTTCTTT CASSGQGVGTEAFF NA TRBJ1-1 TRBV18 TRBD1
TGTGCCACCAGCAGAGGGTTCGAGAGTAACAATGAGCAGTTCTTC CATSRGFESNNEQFF NA TRBJ2-1 TRBV15 NA
TGTGCCAGCAGCGATTGGGACAGTGAAGCTTTCTTT CASSDWDSEAFF NA TRBJ1-1 TRBV7-2 TRBD1
TGTGCCAGCAGTTACTCTCGGGGCGATAGCTCCTACGAGCAGTACTTC CASSYSRGDSSYEQYF NA TRBJ2-7 TRBV6-6 NA
TGCAGTGCTAGAGGAGGTGAGCAGTTCTTC CSARGGEQFF NA TRBJ2-1 TRBV20-1 NA
TGTGCCACCAGCAGGACGGGAGCGGGCGAGCAGTACTTC CATSRTGAGEQYF NA TRBJ2-7 TRBV15 NA
TGTGCCAGCAGTTCCCCCCGGGGACTAGCGGGAGGATACGAGCAGTACTTC CASSSPRGLAGGYEQYF once TRBJ2-7 TRBV27 TRBD2
TGCGCCAGCAGATCCGACAGTTATGGCTACACCTTC CASRSDSYGYTF few TRBJ1-2 TRBV10-2 NA
TGTGCCAGCAGTTATACTTGGGGACGCGAGCAGTACTTC CASSYTWGREQYF NA TRBJ2-7 TRBV27 NA
TGTGCCAGCAGCACTCGGACAGGGGAAGCTTTCTTT CASSTRTGEAFF once TRBJ1-1 TRBV11-2 TRBD1
TGTGCCAGCAGTGACAGGTCGACCGGGGAGCTGTTTTTT CASSDRSTGELFF NA TRBJ2-2 TRBV6-4 NA
TGTGCCAGCAGCTTCCCCGCCGGGGAGCTGTTTTTT CASSFPAGELFF NA TRBJ2-2 TRBV5-6 NA
TGTGCCAGCAGCCCACCGAGCGGGACCAACACCGGGGAGCTGTTTTTT CASSPPSGTNTGELFF NA TRBJ2-2 TRBV4-2 TRBD2
TGTGCCAGCAGCTTCCCGATTACTAGCGGGAGGGCCACAGATACGCAGTATTTT CASSFPITSGRATDTQYF NA TRBJ2-3 TRBV5-4 TRBD2
TGTGCCAGCAGTTCCAGGCGCAGCGGACCTAACTATGGCTACACCTTC CASSSRRSGPNYGYTF NA TRBJ1-2 TRBV28 NA
TGTGCCAGCAGCTTAACTTCGGGGATCGGGGGACAGGCGACGGAGCAGTACTTC CASSLTSGIGGQATEQYF once TRBJ2-7 TRBV7-8 TRBD1
TGCGCCAGCAGTGAGCACTTTACAGGGGAGCAGTTCTTC CASSEHFTGEQFF many TRBJ2-1 TRBV10-1 NA
TGTGCCAGTAGTATGGTCGACGGCGAGCAGTACTTC CASSMVDGEQYF NA TRBJ2-7 TRBV19 NA
TGTGCCAGCAGCCTGGGACAGAACTATGGCTACACCTTC CASSLGQNYGYTF NA TRBJ1-2 TRBV5-5 TRBD1
TGTGCCAGTAGTATAAACACAGGGGGAAGTACGCAGTATTTT CASSINTGGSTQYF NA TRBJ2-3 TRBV19 TRBD1
TGTGCCAGCTCACTTCGAGAGGGATCCTACGAGCAGTACTTC CASSLREGSYEQYF NA TRBJ2-7 TRBV18 NA
TGCAGCGCCGCCAGGGACACCGACTCTGGGACCAACGTCCTGACTTTC CSAARDTDSGTNVLTF NA TRBJ2-6 TRBV29-1 NA
TGTGCCTGGAGTGCACCACCTTCGGGAGGTAATGAGCAGTTCTTC CAWSAPPSGGNEQFF NA TRBJ2-1 TRBV30 TRBD2
TGTGCCAGCAGCTTAGTACGTTATAGCACCGGGGAGCTGTTTTTT CASSLVRYSTGELFF NA TRBJ2-2 TRBV7-2 NA
TGTGCCAGCAGTTACTCGATTGCGAGTAGCACAGATACGCAGTATTTT CASSYSIASSTDTQYF NA TRBJ2-3 TRBV6-5 NA
TGTGCCAGCAGTCCCGGCGCGGGCAGCAATCAGCCCCAGCATTTT CASSPGAGSNQPQHF NA TRBJ1-5 TRBV27 NA
TGTGCCAGCAGCTTACCGGGACTAGCGGTCCGTCGGGAGCAGTTCTTC CASSLPGLAVRREQFF few TRBJ2-1 TRBV11-2 TRBD2
TGTGCCAGCAGCTTAATCGATCTCGGGGACGGGAGGGCACCCGGGGAGCTGTTTTTT CASSLIDLGDGRAPGELFF NA TRBJ2-2 TRBV7-2 TRBD2
TGTGCCATCAGGCTCGGCGTTTCCAATGAGCAGTTCTTC CAIRLGVSNEQFF NA TRBJ2-1 TRBV10-3 NA
TGTGCCAGCAGCGGTCGGCAGTCCGTGGGGGACACCATATATTTT CASSGRQSVGDTIYF few TRBJ1-3 TRBV9 NA
TGTGCCAGCAGCTTATCTTACCGGTACAATGAGCAGTTCTTC CASSLSYRYNEQFF NA TRBJ2-1 TRBV11-2 NA
TGTGCCTGGAGAAGGGGGCATTGGCCTCGGGGGTTCTTC CAWRRGHWPRGFF NA TRBJ2-1 TRBV30 TRBD1